Detailed here is one T cell receptor beta chain. Its antigen is not identified. Building the TCR beta libraries relied on iRepertoire HTBI primers, and CDR3 regions underwent Arm-PCR. TCRdb processed the multiplex PCR reads anew with MiXCR; each CDR3 protein has one entry. This table holds 390,000 or so distinct CDR3 sequences, approximately 23% found once. Time point specified: persistent/refractory GD, antithyroid drugs over 5 years with positive TRAb. From PBMCs, RNA was extracted and then used to make the TCR library. This entry comes from a study of regulatory T cells in long-lasting Graves disease. Study conclusions and caveats: Tissue studied was limited to peripheral blood, excluding thyroid tissue.

The input for sequencing was peripheral blood mononuclear cells (PBMCs), taken when the disease was refractory, from a patient treated with antithyroid drugs. This TCR derives from a woman aged 40 to 49 with Graves disease.

The CDR3 DNA follows: TGCAGTGCTCCGACCGCCACGAGCTCCTACAATGAGCAGTTCTTC. The encoded protein is CSAPTATSSYNEQFF. The chain links TRBV20-1 to TRBJ2-1; D is uncertain. This CDR3 contains 15 residues. V was trimmed by 5 bases and J by 0 bases, leaving 14 bases between them. Germline CDR1 is DFQATT and CDR2 is SNEGSKA (reference sequence).